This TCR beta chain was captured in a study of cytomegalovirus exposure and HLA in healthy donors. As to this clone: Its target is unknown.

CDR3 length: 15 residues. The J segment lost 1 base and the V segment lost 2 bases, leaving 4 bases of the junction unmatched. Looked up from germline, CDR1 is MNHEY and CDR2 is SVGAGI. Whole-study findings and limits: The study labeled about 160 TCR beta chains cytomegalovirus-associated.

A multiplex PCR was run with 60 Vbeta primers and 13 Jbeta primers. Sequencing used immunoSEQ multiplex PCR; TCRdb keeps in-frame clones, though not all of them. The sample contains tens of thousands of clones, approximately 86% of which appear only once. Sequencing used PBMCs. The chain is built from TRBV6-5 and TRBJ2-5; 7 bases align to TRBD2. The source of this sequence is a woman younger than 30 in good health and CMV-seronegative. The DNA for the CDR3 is TGTGCCAGCAGTTACGGCGGGACTATCCAAGAGACCCAGTACTTC. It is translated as CASSYGGTIQETQYF.